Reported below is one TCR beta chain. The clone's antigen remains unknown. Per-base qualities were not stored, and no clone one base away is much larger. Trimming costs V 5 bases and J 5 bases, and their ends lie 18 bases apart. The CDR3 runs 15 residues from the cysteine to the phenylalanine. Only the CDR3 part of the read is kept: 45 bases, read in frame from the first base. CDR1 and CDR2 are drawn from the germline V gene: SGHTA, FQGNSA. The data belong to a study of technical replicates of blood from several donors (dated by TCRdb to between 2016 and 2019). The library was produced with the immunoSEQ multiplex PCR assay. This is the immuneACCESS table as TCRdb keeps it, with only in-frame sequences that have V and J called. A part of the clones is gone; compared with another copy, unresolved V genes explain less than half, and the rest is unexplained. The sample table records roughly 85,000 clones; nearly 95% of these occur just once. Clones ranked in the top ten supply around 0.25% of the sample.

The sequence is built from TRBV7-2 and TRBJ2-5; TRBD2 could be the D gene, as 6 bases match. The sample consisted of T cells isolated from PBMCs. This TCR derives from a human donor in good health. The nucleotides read TGTGCCAGCAGCAGCCCCGGGGGAGCGGTGGAGACCCAGTACTTC. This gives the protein CASSSPGGAVETQYF.